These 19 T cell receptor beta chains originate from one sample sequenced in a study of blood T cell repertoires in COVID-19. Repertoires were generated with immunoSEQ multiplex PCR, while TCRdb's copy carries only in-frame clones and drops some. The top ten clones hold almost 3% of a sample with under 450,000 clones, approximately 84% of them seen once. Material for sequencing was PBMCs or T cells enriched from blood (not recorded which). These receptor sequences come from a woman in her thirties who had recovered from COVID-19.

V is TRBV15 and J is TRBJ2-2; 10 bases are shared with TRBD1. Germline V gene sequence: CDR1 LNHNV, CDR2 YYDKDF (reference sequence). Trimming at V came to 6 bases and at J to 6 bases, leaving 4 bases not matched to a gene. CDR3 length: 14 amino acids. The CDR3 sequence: CATRVTGGPGELFF. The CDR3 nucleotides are TGTGCCACCAGAGTGACAGGGGGCCCCGGGGAGCTGTTTTTT. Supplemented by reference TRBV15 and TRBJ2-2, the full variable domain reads DAMVIQNPRYQVTQFGKPVTLSCSQTLNHNVMYWYQQKSSQAPKLLFHYYDKDFNNEADTPDNFQSRRPNTSFCFLDIRSPGLGDTAMYLCATRVTGGPGELFFGEGSRLTVL.

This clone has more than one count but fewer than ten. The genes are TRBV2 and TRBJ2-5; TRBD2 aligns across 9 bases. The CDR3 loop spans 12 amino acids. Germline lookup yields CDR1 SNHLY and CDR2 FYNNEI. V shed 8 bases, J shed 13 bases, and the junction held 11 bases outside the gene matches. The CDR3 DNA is TGTGCCAGCGCCCGAACTAGCGGGCGGATGTACTTC. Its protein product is CASARTSGRMYF.

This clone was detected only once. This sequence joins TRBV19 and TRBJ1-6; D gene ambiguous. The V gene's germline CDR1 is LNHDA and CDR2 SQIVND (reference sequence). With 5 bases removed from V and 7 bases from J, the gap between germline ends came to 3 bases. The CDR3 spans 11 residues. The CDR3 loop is CASSGNSPLHF. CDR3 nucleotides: TGTGCCAGTAGTGGCAATTCACCCCTCCACTTT. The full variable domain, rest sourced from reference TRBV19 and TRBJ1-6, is DGGITQSPKYLFRKEGQNVTLSCEQNLNHDAMYWYRQDPGQGLRLIYYSQIVNDFQKGDIAEGYSVSREKKESFPLTVTSAQKNPTAFYLCASSGNSPLHFGNGTRLTVT.

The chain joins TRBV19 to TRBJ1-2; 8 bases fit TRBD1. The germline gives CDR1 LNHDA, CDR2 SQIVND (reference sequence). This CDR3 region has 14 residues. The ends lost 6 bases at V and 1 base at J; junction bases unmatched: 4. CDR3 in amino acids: CASRRTGHNYGYTF. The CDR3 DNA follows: TGTGCCAGTAGGAGGACAGGGCATAACTATGGCTACACCTTC.

Here the CDR3 DNA reads TGTGCCAGCAGTGTTTATCCAGGGGGCTCTGGAAACACCATATATTTT. Translating it yields CASSVYPGGSGNTIYF. The gene calls are TRBV2 and TRBJ1-3, with TRBD1 matching 7 bases. The J segment lost 0 bases and the V segment lost 4 bases, leaving 6 bases of the junction unmatched. This CDR3 is built from 16 residues. The V gene's germline CDR1 is SNHLY and CDR2 FYNNEI.

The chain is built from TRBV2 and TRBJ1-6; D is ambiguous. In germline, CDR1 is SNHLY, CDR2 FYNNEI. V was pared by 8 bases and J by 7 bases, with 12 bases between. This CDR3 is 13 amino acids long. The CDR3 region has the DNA TGTGCCAGCCGAGGGCTGAGGAATTCACCCCTCCACTTT. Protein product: CASRGLRNSPLHF. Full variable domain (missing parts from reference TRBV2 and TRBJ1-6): EPEVTQTPSHQVTQMGQEVILRCVPISNHLYFYWYRQILGQKVEFLVSFYNNEISEKSEIFDDQFSVERPDGSNFTLKIRSTKLEDSAMYFCASRGLRNSPLHFGNGTRLTVT.

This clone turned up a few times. For the CDR3, the DNA is TGTGCCAGCAGTTTACAGGCCGGCGGGGGAACTGAAGCTTTCTTT. Protein: CASSLQAGGGTEAFF. The V call is TRBV27, the J call TRBJ1-1, with D tentatively TRBD1 (5 bases). Germline loops: CDR1 MNHEY, CDR2 SMNVEV (reference sequence). There are 15 residues in the CDR3. The germline V and J ends were trimmed by 2 bases and 5 bases, with 15 bases remaining between them.

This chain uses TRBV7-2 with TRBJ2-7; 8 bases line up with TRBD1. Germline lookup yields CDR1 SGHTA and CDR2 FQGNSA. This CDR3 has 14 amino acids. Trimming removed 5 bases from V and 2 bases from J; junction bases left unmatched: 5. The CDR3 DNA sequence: TGTGCCAGCAGCCCTACAGGGGGGCCCTACGAGCAGTACTTC. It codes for CASSPTGGPYEQYF.

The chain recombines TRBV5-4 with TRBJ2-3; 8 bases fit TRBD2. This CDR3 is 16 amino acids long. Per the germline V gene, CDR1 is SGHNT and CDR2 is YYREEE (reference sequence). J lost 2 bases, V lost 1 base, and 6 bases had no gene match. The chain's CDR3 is CASSLRSGGFTDTQYF. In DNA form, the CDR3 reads TGTGCCAGCAGCTTGCGCAGCGGGGGTTTCACAGATACGCAGTATTTT.

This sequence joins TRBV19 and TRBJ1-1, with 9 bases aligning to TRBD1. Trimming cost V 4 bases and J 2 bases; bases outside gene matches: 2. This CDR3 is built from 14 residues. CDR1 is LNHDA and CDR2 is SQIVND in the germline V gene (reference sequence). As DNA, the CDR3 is TGTGCCAGTAGTACGGGACAGGGCAACACTGAAGCTTTCTTT. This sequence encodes CASSTGQGNTEAFF.

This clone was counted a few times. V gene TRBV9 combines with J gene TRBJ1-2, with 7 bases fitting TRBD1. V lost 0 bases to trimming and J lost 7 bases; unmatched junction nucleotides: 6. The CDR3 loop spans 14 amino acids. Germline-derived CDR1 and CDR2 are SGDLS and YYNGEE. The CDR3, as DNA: TGTGCCAGCAGCGTAGCCTCAGGGGGAGGTGGCTACACCTTC. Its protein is CASSVASGGGGYTF.

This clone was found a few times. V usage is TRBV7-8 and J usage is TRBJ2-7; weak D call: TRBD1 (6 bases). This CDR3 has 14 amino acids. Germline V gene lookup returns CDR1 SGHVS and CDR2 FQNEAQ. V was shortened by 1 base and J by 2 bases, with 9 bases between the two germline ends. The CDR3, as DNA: TGTGCCAGCAGCTTAGGACAGGCCCCCTACGAGCAGTACTTC. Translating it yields CASSLGQAPYEQYF. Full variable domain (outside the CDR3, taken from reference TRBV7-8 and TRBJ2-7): GAGVSQSPRYKVAKRGQDVALRCDPISGHVSLFWYQQALGQGPEFLTYFQNEAQLDKSGLPSDRFFAERPEGSVSTLKIQRTQQEDSAVYLCASSLGQAPYEQYFGPGTRLTVT.

The CDR3 sequence is CATSDKTSGRARDTQYF. In DNA form, the CDR3 reads TGTGCCACCAGTGACAAGACGAGCGGGAGGGCCCGGGATACGCAGTATTTT. The chain uses TRBV24-1 and TRBJ2-3; the match to TRBD2 covers 10 bases. The CDR3 contains 17 residues. CDR1 is KGHDR, CDR2 SFDVKD, per germline. Germline trimming cut 4 bases from V and 6 bases from J; bases unmatched to any gene: 12.

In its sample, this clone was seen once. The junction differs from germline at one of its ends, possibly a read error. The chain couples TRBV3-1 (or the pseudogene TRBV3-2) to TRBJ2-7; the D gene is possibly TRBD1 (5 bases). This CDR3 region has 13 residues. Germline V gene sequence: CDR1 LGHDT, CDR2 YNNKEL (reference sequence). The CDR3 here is CASRGRALYEQCF. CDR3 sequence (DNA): TGTGCCAGCAGGGGCAGGGCGCTCTACGAGCAGTGCTTC.

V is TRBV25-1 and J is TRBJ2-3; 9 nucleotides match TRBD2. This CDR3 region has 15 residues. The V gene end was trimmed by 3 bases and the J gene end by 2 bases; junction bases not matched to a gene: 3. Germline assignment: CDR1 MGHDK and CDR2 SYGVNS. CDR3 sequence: CASSDLAGATDTQYF. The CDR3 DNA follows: TGTGCCAGCAGTGATTTAGCGGGGGCCACAGATACGCAGTATTTT. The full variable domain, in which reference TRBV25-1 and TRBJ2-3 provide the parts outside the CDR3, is EADIYQTPRYLVIGTGKKITLECSQTMGHDKMYWYQQDPGMELHLIHYSYGVNSTEKGDLSSESTVSRIRTEHFPLTLESARPSHTSQYLCASSDLAGATDTQYFGPGTRLTVL.

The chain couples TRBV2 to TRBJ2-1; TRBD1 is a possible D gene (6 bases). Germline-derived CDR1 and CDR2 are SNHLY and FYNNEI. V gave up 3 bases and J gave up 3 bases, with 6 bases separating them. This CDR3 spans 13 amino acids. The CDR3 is CASSEDSYNEQFF. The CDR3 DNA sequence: TGTGCCAGCAGTGAGGACAGCTACAATGAGCAGTTCTTC.

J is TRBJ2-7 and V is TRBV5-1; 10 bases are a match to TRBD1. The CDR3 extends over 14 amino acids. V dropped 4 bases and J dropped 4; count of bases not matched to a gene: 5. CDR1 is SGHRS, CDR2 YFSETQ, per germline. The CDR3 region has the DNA TGCGCCAGCAGCCCCGGACAGGGGGTTTACGAGCAGTACTTC. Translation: CASSPGQGVYEQYF.

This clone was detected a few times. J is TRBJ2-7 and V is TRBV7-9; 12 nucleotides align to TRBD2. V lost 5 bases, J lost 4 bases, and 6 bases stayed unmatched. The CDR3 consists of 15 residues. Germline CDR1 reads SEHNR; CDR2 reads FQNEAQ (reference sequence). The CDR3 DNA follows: TGTGCCAGCAGCATATCTAGCGGGAGGGCTTACGAGCAGTACTTC. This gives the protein CASSISSGRAYEQYF.

For the CDR3, the DNA is TGTGCCAGCAGTGAAGCGAGCGGGAGCTCCTACGAGCAGTACTTC. Its protein product is CASSEASGSSYEQYF. The chain combines TRBV2 with TRBJ2-7; TRBD2 aligns across 8 bases. Looked up from germline, CDR1 is SNHLY and CDR2 is FYNNEI. After removal of 0 bases from V and 0 bases from J, the junction contained 1 base not matched to a gene. The CDR3 length is 15 residues.